These T cell receptor beta chains were read from a single sample in a study of blood T cell repertoires in COVID-19. The data were produced by immunoSEQ multiplex PCR, yet TCRdb's version contains in-frame clones alone and is incomplete. This sample yields 90,000 to 120,000 clones, of which around 86% are seen a single time; 15% belongs to the top ten. The sample consisted of peripheral blood. Source of these receptors: a man over 45 with acute or convalescent COVID-19. The CDR3 runs from the conserved cysteine through the conserved F or W. Each record gives: clone size, J gene, V gene, D gene, CDR3 DNA, CDR3 protein. D genes are given only for firm matches. Clone size is not always given. Where it is, it says once, few, many or a class for expanded clones.

clone size: -
J gene: TRBJ1-6
V gene: TRBV11-2
D gene: -
CDR3 DNA: TGTGCCAGCAGCTTAGATTCTCGGTATAATTCACCCCTCCACTTT
CDR3 protein: CASSLDSRYNSPLHF

clone size: -
J gene: TRBJ2-3
V gene: TRBV4-2
D gene: TRBD2
CDR3 DNA: TGTGCCAGCAGCCCTAGCGGGAGCACAGATACGCAGTATTTT
CDR3 protein: CASSPSGSTDTQYF

clone size: -
J gene: TRBJ2-3
V gene: TRBV6-5
D gene: -
CDR3 DNA: TGTGCCAGCAGTTGGGAACAGGGCGTAATGCAGTATTTT
CDR3 protein: CASSWEQGVMQYF

clone size: -
J gene: TRBJ2-7
V gene: TRBV28
D gene: -
CDR3 DNA: TGTGCCAGCAGTTTGCCCCTTCCCAGCGCCTACTCCTACGAGCAGTACTTC
CDR3 protein: CASSLPLPSAYSYEQYF

clone size: -
J gene: TRBJ2-7
V gene: TRBV19
D gene: TRBD1
CDR3 DNA: TGTGCCAGTAGTCCACTGACAGGGGCCACCTACGAGCAGTACTTC
CDR3 protein: CASSPLTGATYEQYF

clone size: -
J gene: TRBJ2-3
V gene: TRBV5-1
D gene: -
CDR3 DNA: TGCGCCAGCAGCCCCGTACTCCAAGATACGCAGTATTTT
CDR3 protein: CASSPVLQDTQYF

clone size: few
J gene: TRBJ2-3
V gene: TRBV6-5
D gene: TRBD2
CDR3 DNA: TGTGCCAGCAGGAGGAGCGGGAACACAGATACGCAGTATTTT
CDR3 protein: CASRRSGNTDTQYF

clone size: -
J gene: TRBJ1-6
V gene: TRBV28
D gene: -
CDR3 DNA: TGTGCCACCCAAGGGAGTGGTACTGATTCACCCCTCCACTTT
CDR3 protein: CATQGSGTDSPLHF

clone size: -
J gene: TRBJ2-7
V gene: TRBV28
D gene: -
CDR3 DNA: TGTGCCAGCAGTTTAATATTTCCGTCCTACGAGCAGTACTTC
CDR3 protein: CASSLIFPSYEQYF

clone size: -
J gene: TRBJ2-7
V gene: TRBV11-3
D gene: -
CDR3 DNA: TGTGCCAGCAGGGAAAGACAGGGACTTTCCTACGAGCAGTACTTC
CDR3 protein: CASRERQGLSYEQYF

clone size: once
J gene: TRBJ1-3
V gene: TRBV2
D gene: -
CDR3 DNA: TGTGCCAGCAGTGAAGGTCGTTTCTCTGGAAACACCATATATTTT
CDR3 protein: CASSEGRFSGNTIYF

clone size: -
J gene: TRBJ2-5
V gene: TRBV6-6
D gene: TRBD2
CDR3 DNA: TGTGCCAGCACCCGGGGACTAGCGGGAGCGGAGACCCAGTACTTC
CDR3 protein: CASTRGLAGAETQYF

clone size: -
J gene: TRBJ2-7
V gene: TRBV28
D gene: -
CDR3 DNA: TGTGCCAGCAGTGTCCTCCAGCGGGTAACCTACGAGCAGTACTTC
CDR3 protein: CASSVLQRVTYEQYF

clone size: -
J gene: TRBJ2-7
V gene: TRBV9
D gene: TRBD2
CDR3 DNA: TGTGCCAGCAGCGTAGGGCTAGCGGGAAACGAGCAGTACTTC
CDR3 protein: CASSVGLAGNEQYF

clone size: few
J gene: TRBJ1-2
V gene: TRBV5-4
D gene: -
CDR3 DNA: TGTGCCAGCAGCTTGGCAGGCAACAATGGCTACACCTTC
CDR3 protein: CASSLAGNNGYTF

clone size: once
J gene: TRBJ2-1
V gene: TRBV24-1
D gene: TRBD2
CDR3 DNA: TGTGCCACCAGTGATGCGCTAGCGGGAAGTAATGAGCAGTTCTTC
CDR3 protein: CATSDALAGSNEQFF

clone size: -
J gene: TRBJ2-7
V gene: TRBV6-5
D gene: -
CDR3 DNA: TGTGCCAGCAGGAAGGGACTCCTGGGGTATGAGTACTTC
CDR3 protein: CASRKGLLGYEYF

clone size: -
J gene: TRBJ1-2
V gene: TRBV10-3
D gene: TRBD1
CDR3 DNA: TGTGCCATCCTCGGAGGGGACAGGGAATCGAGAACTTATGGCTACACCTTC
CDR3 protein: CAILGGDRESRTYGYTF

clone size: once
J gene: TRBJ1-6
V gene: TRBV5-4
D gene: -
CDR3 DNA: TGTGCCAGCAGCTTGGATGGGGAGCGAGGTTCACCCCTCCACTTT
CDR3 protein: CASSLDGERGSPLHF

clone size: -
J gene: TRBJ1-5
V gene: TRBV19
D gene: -
CDR3 DNA: TGTGCCAGTAGTATGGGCCTCAGGGGTGGAAATCAGCCCCAGCATTTT
CDR3 protein: CASSMGLRGGNQPQHF

clone size: few
J gene: TRBJ2-1
V gene: TRBV2
D gene: -
CDR3 DNA: TGTGCCACCTCCGTTTCCTACAATGAGCAGTTCTTC
CDR3 protein: CATSVSYNEQFF

clone size: -
J gene: TRBJ1-1
V gene: TRBV6-5
D gene: -
CDR3 DNA: TGTGCCAGCAGCCGACAGACTGAAGCTTTCTTT
CDR3 protein: CASSRQTEAFF

clone size: -
J gene: TRBJ2-7
V gene: TRBV25-1
D gene: -
CDR3 DNA: TGTGCCAGCAGTGAAAGGAAAGGGGACAAATTATCCTACGAGCAGTACTTC
CDR3 protein: CASSERKGDKLSYEQYF

clone size: -
J gene: TRBJ2-3
V gene: TRBV20-1
D gene: -
CDR3 DNA: TGCAGTGCTAGTGACCTCGTTATTGATACGCAGTATTTT
CDR3 protein: CSASDLVIDTQYF

clone size: -
J gene: TRBJ2-3
V gene: TRBV4-1
D gene: TRBD2
CDR3 DNA: TGCGCCAGCAGCCGACTAGCGGGAGGTCAGGGGGATACGCAGTATTTT
CDR3 protein: CASSRLAGGQGDTQYF

clone size: -
J gene: TRBJ2-7
V gene: TRBV14
D gene: -
CDR3 DNA: TGTGCCAGCAGCCAGACTAGACACGAGCAGTACTTC
CDR3 protein: CASSQTRHEQYF

clone size: once
J gene: TRBJ1-6
V gene: TRBV11-2
D gene: TRBD1
CDR3 DNA: TGTGCCAGCAGCTCTCTCCACAGGGGTGCTAATTCACCCCTCCACTTT
CDR3 protein: CASSSLHRGANSPLHF

clone size: few
J gene: TRBJ2-1
V gene: TRBV2
D gene: -
CDR3 DNA: TGTGCCAGCAGACCCGGGTCAGACTATGAGCAGTTCTTC
CDR3 protein: CASRPGSDYEQFF

clone size: -
J gene: TRBJ2-2
V gene: TRBV5-4
D gene: -
CDR3 DNA: TGTGCCAGCAGCTCCCAGGGAGGGAACACCGGGGAGCTGTTTTTT
CDR3 protein: CASSSQGGNTGELFF

clone size: few
J gene: TRBJ2-7
V gene: TRBV28
D gene: -
CDR3 DNA: TGTGCCAGCAGTTTAGGTTCCGCGAACGAGCAGTACTTC
CDR3 protein: CASSLGSANEQYF

clone size: once
J gene: TRBJ2-7
V gene: TRBV5-4
D gene: TRBD1
CDR3 DNA: TGTGCCAGCAGCTTTTCACAGGGGAGTTTGACAGCCGAGCAGTACTTC
CDR3 protein: CASSFSQGSLTAEQYF

clone size: -
J gene: TRBJ2-7
V gene: TRBV11-2
D gene: -
CDR3 DNA: TGTGCCAGCAGCCCGACATTCTACGAGCAGTACTTC
CDR3 protein: CASSPTFYEQYF

clone size: -
J gene: TRBJ1-5
V gene: TRBV7-2
D gene: TRBD1
CDR3 DNA: TGTGCCAGCAGCTTAATACAGGGGGATCAGCCCCAGCATTTT
CDR3 protein: CASSLIQGDQPQHF

clone size: -
J gene: TRBJ2-3
V gene: TRBV21-1
D gene: -
CDR3 DNA: TGTGCCAGCACCCGGGACAGGGTTTGGGAATACACAGATACGCAGTATTTT
CDR3 protein: CASTRDRVWEYTDTQYF

clone size: -
J gene: TRBJ2-1
V gene: TRBV30
D gene: -
CDR3 DNA: TGTGCCTGGAGTGGAGGCAGGGGATCAATTATTGAGCAGTTCTTC
CDR3 protein: CAWSGGRGSIIEQFF

clone size: -
J gene: TRBJ1-2
V gene: TRBV5-4
D gene: TRBD1
CDR3 DNA: TGTGCCAGCAGCCCCTCGCCCCGACAGGGGGCGGGCTACACCTTC
CDR3 protein: CASSPSPRQGAGYTF

clone size: -
J gene: TRBJ2-1
V gene: TRBV28
D gene: TRBD1
CDR3 DNA: TGTGCCAGCTCCGGGACAGGGGCTTTTGGCTACAATGAGCAGTTCTTC
CDR3 protein: CASSGTGAFGYNEQFF

clone size: once
J gene: TRBJ2-1
V gene: TRBV20-1
D gene: -
CDR3 DNA: TGCAGTGCTAGAGGTATAAATGAGCAGTTCTTC
CDR3 protein: CSARGINEQFF

clone size: -
J gene: TRBJ2-1
V gene: TRBV28
D gene: TRBD2
CDR3 DNA: TGTGCCAGCCGCCCCGGGACTAGGCGCAATGAGCAGTTCTTC
CDR3 protein: CASRPGTRRNEQFF

clone size: -
J gene: TRBJ2-7
V gene: TRBV4-1
D gene: TRBD2
CDR3 DNA: TGCGCCAGCAGCCAACCAACTTCCGGGACTAGCATTGACGAGCAGTACTTC
CDR3 protein: CASSQPTSGTSIDEQYF

clone size: -
J gene: TRBJ2-4
V gene: TRBV2
D gene: -
CDR3 DNA: TGTGCCAGCAGTGAAGCCCCGCGACAGATTGGCAAAAACATTCAGTACTTC
CDR3 protein: CASSEAPRQIGKNIQYF

clone size: few
J gene: TRBJ2-2
V gene: TRBV7-2
D gene: -
CDR3 DNA: TGTGCCAGCAGCGCCTGGAGGAACACCGGGGAGCTGTTTTTT
CDR3 protein: CASSAWRNTGELFF

clone size: -
J gene: TRBJ2-3
V gene: TRBV13
D gene: TRBD2
CDR3 DNA: TGTGCCAGCAGCCAGGGGACTAGCGGCCCCCCCGCAGATACGCAGTATTTT
CDR3 protein: CASSQGTSGPPADTQYF

clone size: few
J gene: TRBJ1-4
V gene: TRBV24-1
D gene: TRBD1
CDR3 DNA: TGTGCCACCCCAAGGGGGGACAGGGGGTGTAGTACTAATGAAAAACTGTTTTTT
CDR3 protein: CATPRGDRGCSTNEKLFF

clone size: -
J gene: TRBJ1-2
V gene: TRBV28
D gene: TRBD1
CDR3 DNA: TGTGCCGCAAAGGGGGCGTCTATGGGCTACACCTTC
CDR3 protein: CAAKGASMGYTF

clone size: -
J gene: TRBJ2-1
V gene: TRBV4-2
D gene: TRBD2
CDR3 DNA: TGTGCCAGCAGCCAAGAGACGGGGGGGGCTAGCGGCTACAATGAGCAGTTCTTC
CDR3 protein: CASSQETGGASGYNEQFF

clone size: -
J gene: TRBJ1-5
V gene: TRBV2
D gene: -
CDR3 DNA: TGTGCCAGCAGTGAGAGTGGACAGAGCAATCAGCTCCAGCATTTT
CDR3 protein: CASSESGQSNQLQHF

clone size: -
J gene: TRBJ2-5
V gene: TRBV28
D gene: TRBD1
CDR3 DNA: TGTGCCAGCAGTTTAATTCCCGGGACAGCTCTCCAGGAGACCCAGTACTTC
CDR3 protein: CASSLIPGTALQETQYF

clone size: few
J gene: TRBJ2-2
V gene: TRBV4-1
D gene: -
CDR3 DNA: TGCGCCAGCAGCCAGTTGACTGAGAACACCGGGGAGCTGTTTTTT
CDR3 protein: CASSQLTENTGELFF

clone size: once
J gene: TRBJ1-1
V gene: TRBV20-1
D gene: -
CDR3 DNA: TGCAGTGGGAGGACGAGCACTGAAGCTTTCTTT
CDR3 protein: CSGRTSTEAFF

clone size: -
J gene: TRBJ2-1
V gene: TRBV28
D gene: -
CDR3 DNA: TGTGCCAGCAGTACTATGAGGAACTCCTACAATGAGCAGTTCTTC
CDR3 protein: CASSTMRNSYNEQFF

clone size: -
J gene: TRBJ2-3
V gene: TRBV4-2
D gene: TRBD2
CDR3 DNA: TGTGCCAGCAGCCCGAACGGACTAGCGGGAAGCCCGGGGAGCACAGATACGCAGTATTTT
CDR3 protein: CASSPNGLAGSPGSTDTQYF

clone size: -
J gene: TRBJ1-4
V gene: TRBV7-6
D gene: TRBD1
CDR3 DNA: TGTGCCAGCAGCCCAGACAGGGGTGGGGAAAAACTGTTTTTT
CDR3 protein: CASSPDRGGEKLFF

clone size: -
J gene: TRBJ1-2
V gene: TRBV5-4
D gene: TRBD1
CDR3 DNA: TGTGCCAGCAGTCCGGACAGGGGGCTTGGCTACACCTTC
CDR3 protein: CASSPDRGLGYTF

clone size: few
J gene: TRBJ2-5
V gene: TRBV5-1
D gene: -
CDR3 DNA: TGCGCCAGCAGCTTGCGGGGGTCCCAAGAGACCCAGTACTTC
CDR3 protein: CASSLRGSQETQYF

clone size: -
J gene: TRBJ1-5
V gene: TRBV19
D gene: -
CDR3 DNA: TGTGCCAGTACCCCTGGACAGAATAGCAATCAGTCCCAGCATTTT
CDR3 protein: CASTPGQNSNQSQHF

clone size: once
J gene: TRBJ1-2
V gene: TRBV11-2
D gene: -
CDR3 DNA: TGTGCCAGCAGCCCAGGTCTTAACTATGGCTACACCTTC
CDR3 protein: CASSPGLNYGYTF

clone size: once
J gene: TRBJ2-5
V gene: TRBV7-9
D gene: TRBD1
CDR3 DNA: TGTGCCAGCAGTTGGGGACAGGGGGAGCAAGAGACCCAGTACTTC
CDR3 protein: CASSWGQGEQETQYF

clone size: -
J gene: TRBJ2-7
V gene: TRBV19
D gene: TRBD1
CDR3 DNA: TGTGCCAGTGGGGACAGGGGGCGCATGAAGCAGTACTTC
CDR3 protein: CASGDRGRMKQYF